The 26 T cell receptor beta chains below were found in one sample sequenced in a study of T-cell reconstitution after alpha-beta-depleted transplantation in children. Preparation of the TCRbeta library used unique molecular identifiers. TCRdb re-called the PCR reads through MiXCR, storing one row per CDR3 protein. The sample includes 95,000 to 150,000 distinct CDR3 sequences, more than 20% of them seen just once. The source was PBMCs, mostly from graft donor cells, collected 180 days after TCRalphabeta/CD19-depleted stem cell transplant. These receptors originate from a male patient between 2 and 9 years old who had a stem cell transplant for chronic granulomatous disease, so the T cells may come from the graft donor.

This clonotype came up many times. CDR3 sequence reads: CSVTDRDRLRGYEQYF. The DNA of the CDR3 is TGCAGCGTTACGGACAGGGATCGGCTTCGGGGCTACGAGCAGTACTTC. V gene TRBV29-1 combines with J gene TRBJ2-7, with 8 bases lining up with TRBD1. Per germline, CDR1 SQVTM and CDR2 ANQGSEA. V lost 5 bases, J lost 3 bases, and 15 bases stayed unmatched. The CDR3 runs to 16 residues.

V and J are TRBV7-6 and TRBJ2-2, with D unclear. There are 12 residues in the CDR3. CDR1 SGHVS and CDR2 FNYEAQ come from the germline V gene. The germline V and J ends were trimmed by 5 bases and 8 bases, with 9 bases remaining between them. The CDR3 region is CASSPREGELFF. The CDR3 DNA reads as TGTGCCAGCAGCCCCCGTGAAGGGGAGCTGTTTTTT.

The chain links TRBV27 to TRBJ2-5, with 14 bases matching TRBD2. The CDR3 runs to 15 residues. Germline V lookup: CDR1 MNHEY, CDR2 SMNVEV (reference sequence). J lost 5 bases, V lost 5 bases, and 4 bases had no gene match. The CDR3 loop is CASSMTSGGAETQYF. CDR3 nucleotide sequence: TGTGCCAGCAGTATGACTAGCGGGGGGGCTGAGACCCAGTACTTC.

The table lists this clonotype with a few counts. The V gene is TRBV18, the J gene TRBJ2-7; no reliable D call. This CDR3 comprises 11 residues. V was clipped by 2 bases and J by 5 bases, with 4 bases between them. CDR1 and CDR2 from the germline V gene are KGHSH and LQKENI. The CDR3 DNA follows: TGTGCCAGCTCACCAAAGGACGAGCAGTACTTC. Its protein is CASSPKDEQYF.

CDR3 nucleotides: TGTGCCAGCAGAACGAGACACGTGGGTAGGACTTTCTTT. Translation gives CASRTRHVGRTFF. The V and J genes are TRBV12-3 or TRBV12-4 and TRBJ1-1; no reliable D call. The V end lost 6 bases, the J end lost 12 bases, and 20 bases lay between the germline ends. The CDR3 extends over 13 amino acids.

This clonotype was recorded a few times. The CDR3 reads CASSPRGVDEQYF. The CDR3 DNA is TGTGCCAGCAGTCCTCGCGGGGTCGACGAGCAGTACTTC. V is TRBV12-3 or TRBV12-4 and J is TRBJ2-7; possible D gene TRBD2, 6 bases. The CDR3 consists of 13 residues. With 5 bases removed from V and 5 bases from J, the gap between germline ends came to 13 bases.

The chain joins TRBV5-6 to TRBJ2-1, with D possibly TRBD2 on 6 matching bases. The V end lost 5 bases, the J end lost 6 bases, and 21 bases lay between the germline ends. The CDR3 contains 16 residues. Per germline, CDR1 SGHDT and CDR2 YYEEEE. CDR3 sequence (DNA): TGTGCCAGCAGTCCGATGGGGACGGGAGAGGCCAATGAGCAGTTCTTC. Protein product: CASSPMGTGEANEQFF.

This clonotype was found a few times. V gene TRBV20-1 combines with J gene TRBJ2-2; D possibly corresponds to TRBD1 (5 bases). Trimming took 3 bases from V and 3 from J, leaving 5 bases between them. CDR3 length equals 12 residues. The germline V gene encodes CDR1 DFQATT and CDR2 SNEGSKA (reference sequence). The CDR3 region is CSARGHTGELFF. The CDR3, as DNA: TGCAGTGCTAGGGGGCACACCGGGGAGCTGTTTTTT.

This clonotype was found many times. This chain uses TRBV25-1 with TRBJ2-2; D possibly corresponds to TRBD1 (5 bases). The CDR3 length is 14 residues. CDR1 and CDR2 (germline): MGHDK, SYGVNS. The germline V and J ends were trimmed by 7 bases and 4 bases, with 13 bases remaining between them. CDR3 in amino acids: CASIGPGRTGELFF. For the CDR3, the DNA is TGTGCCAGCATTGGGCCAGGGCGCACCGGGGAGCTGTTTTTT.

As concerns this clonotype: This may come from a read error, since a much larger clone is one base off. The genes are TRBV2 and TRBJ2-3, with D possibly TRBD1 on 5 matching bases. CDR1 and CDR2 from the germline V gene are SNHLY and FYNNEI. V was cut by 9 bases and J by 2 bases, with 15 bases left in between. The CDR3 totals 14 residues. DNA for the CDR3: TGTGCCAGTATAGGGGTCAGAACCACAGATACGCAGTATTTT. This translates into CASIGVRTTDTQYF.

There are a few counts of this clonotype. The chain joins TRBV7-6 to TRBJ2-7; D is unclear. CDR1 is SGHVS, CDR2 FNYEAQ, per germline. Trimming stripped 3 bases from V and 5 bases from J, with 11 bases between. There are 13 residues in the CDR3. The CDR3 region has the DNA TGTGCCAGCAGCTTCGGCCTGACGAACGAGCAGTACTTC. It specifies CASSFGLTNEQYF.

This clonotype was picked up many times. The CDR3 DNA follows: TGCGCCAGCAGCTTGGATGGGGACACCGGGGAGCTGTTTTTT. Translating gives CASSLDGDTGELFF. The chain employs TRBV5-1 and TRBJ2-2, with D hard to call. The CDR3 consists of 14 residues. The V end lost 0 bases, the J end lost 3 bases, and 6 bases lay between the germline ends. Germline V gene lookup returns CDR1 SGHRS and CDR2 YFSETQ.

This clonotype occurred a few times. This chain uses TRBV6-2 or TRBV6-3 with TRBJ2-1; 9 bases are shared with TRBD2. The CDR3 sequence is 15 residues long. With V trimmed by 6 bases and J by 4 bases, 7 bases remained unmatched. Germline values: CDR1 MNHEY, CDR2 SVGEGT. This CDR3 reads CASRAGTSRYNEQFF. CDR3 bases: TGTGCCAGCAGAGCCGGGACTAGCAGGTACAATGAGCAGTTCTTC.

This clonotype was seen a few times. The chain links TRBV20-1 to TRBJ2-3; D is unclear. This CDR3 comprises 12 residues. Germline CDR1 and CDR2: DFQATT and SNEGSKA (reference sequence). Deletions cut 6 bases from V and 4 bases from J, with 11 bases between. DNA for the CDR3: TGCAGTGCAAGGAGAGCCGCAGATACGCAGTATTTT. Its translation is CSARRAADTQYF.

At least ten counts were recorded for this clonotype. CDR3 DNA sequence: TGCAGCGTTGAAGATACGGCCCGGGGCAGAAACGGTGGCTACACCTTC. As protein: CSVEDTARGRNGGYTF. The chain recombines TRBV29-1 with TRBJ1-2; D is possibly TRBD1 (5 bases). The CDR3 consists of 16 residues. Trimming removed 0 bases at V and 7 bases at J, with 21 bases between. Germline V gene lookup returns CDR1 SQVTM and CDR2 ANQGSEA.

This clonotype was seen only a few times. The J gene is TRBJ2-1, the V gene TRBV20-1, with 9 bases matching TRBD1. The V and J ends lost 5 bases and 1 base, in that order; junction bases with no gene match: 3. Germline CDR1 reads DFQATT; CDR2 reads SNEGSKA (reference sequence). The CDR3 runs 14 residues. CDR3: CSAFGQGSYNEQFF. For the CDR3, the DNA is TGCAGTGCTTTCGGACAGGGGTCCTACAATGAGCAGTTCTTC.

In regard to this clonotype: Mismatch with germline at one junction end may stem from a read error. This rearrangement joins TRBV20-1 to TRBJ2-7; D is possibly TRBD2 (6 bases). From germline, CDR1 is DFQATT and CDR2 SNEGSKA (reference sequence). CDR3 length equals 14 residues. In DNA form, the CDR3 reads TGCCGTGCTAGTGGAGGGAGGAGCTCCTACGAGCAGTACTTC. The encoded protein is CRASGGRSSYEQYF.

The chain combines TRBV29-1 with TRBJ2-1; D may be TRBD2 (5 bases). With 7 bases removed from V and 3 bases from J, the gap between germline ends came to 19 bases. This CDR3 has 15 amino acids. Looked up from germline, CDR1 is SQVTM and CDR2 is ANQGSEA. CDR3 residues: CSAMGGRNYYNEQFF. DNA for the CDR3: TGCAGCGCCATGGGCGGGCGCAACTACTACAATGAGCAGTTCTTC.

This clonotype came up many times. The chain recombines TRBV20-1 with TRBJ2-5; possible D gene TRBD2, 6 bases. Trimming stripped 5 bases from V and 4 bases from J, with 17 bases between. The CDR3 has 14 amino acids. Per the germline V gene, CDR1 is DFQATT and CDR2 is SNEGSKA (reference sequence). Written as DNA, the CDR3 is TGCAGTGCTTGGTCAGGAGGGGCGGGAGAGACCCAGTACTTC. Amino acids: CSAWSGGAGETQYF.

This clonotype appeared many times. The chain has TRBV5-1 and TRBJ2-1; TRBD1 aligns across 10 bases. The V gene end was trimmed by 2 bases and the J gene end by 3 bases; junction bases not matched to a gene: 2. CDR3 size: 15 residues. Germline V gene sequence: CDR1 SGHRS, CDR2 YFSETQ. The chain's CDR3 is CASSFGTGDYNEQFF. In nucleotides, the CDR3 is TGCGCCAGCAGCTTCGGGACAGGGGACTACAATGAGCAGTTCTTC.

The chain employs TRBV20-1 and TRBJ1-3; D gene ambiguous. Trimming stripped 0 bases from V and 4 bases from J, with 13 bases between. The CDR3 contains 15 residues. In germline, CDR1 is DFQATT, CDR2 SNEGSKA (reference sequence). In nucleotides, the CDR3 is TGCAGTGCTAGAGATGGCCCCTCAGACGGAAACACCATATATTTT. It translates to CSARDGPSDGNTIYF.

This clonotype was detected ten times or more. The V gene is TRBV19, the J gene TRBJ2-6, with a weak D call TRBD1 (5 bases). This CDR3 spans 14 amino acids. The germline CDR1 and CDR2 sequences are LNHDA and SQIVND (reference sequence). V lost 8 bases and J lost 3, with 11 bases in between. CDR3 DNA sequence: TGTGCCAGTGATCAGGGTAATGGGGCCAACGTCCTGACTTTC. Its translation: CASDQGNGANVLTF. The whole variable domain, filled in from reference TRBV19 and TRBJ2-6, reads DGGITQSPKYLFRKEGQNVTLSCEQNLNHDAMYWYRQDPGQGLRLIYYSQIVNDFQKGDIAEGYSVSREKKESFPLTVTSAQKNPTAFYLCASDQGNGANVLTFGAGSRLTVL.

The sample holds many counts of this clonotype. J is TRBJ2-5 and V is TRBV7-2; 9 nucleotides align to TRBD1. This CDR3 has 15 residues. The germline gives CDR1 SGHTA, CDR2 FQGNSA. V lost 5 bases and J lost 5; bases outside the gene matches: 9. CDR3 region: CASSHRTGAGETQYF. The CDR3 nucleotides read TGTGCCAGCAGCCACCGGACAGGGGCAGGGGAGACCCAGTACTTC.

This clonotype was counted between two and nine times. The chain is built from TRBV3-1 and TRBJ2-2, with 12 bases that match TRBD2. The V and J ends lost 6 bases and 2 bases, in that order; junction bases with no gene match: 4. The CDR3 runs 16 residues. From germline, CDR1 is LGHDT and CDR2 YNNKEL (reference sequence). The DNA of the CDR3 is TGTGCCAGCAGTCAGACTAGCGGGGGAAACACCGGGGAGCTGTTTTTT. Residues: CASSQTSGGNTGELFF. Full variable domain (remainder filled in from reference TRBV3-1 and TRBJ2-2): DTAVSQTPKYLVTQMGNDKSIKCEQNLGHDTMYWYKQDSKKFLKIMFSYNNKELIINETVPNRFSPKSPDKAHLNLHINSLELGDSAVYFCASSQTSGGNTGELFFGEGSRLTVL.

This clonotype has a count of ten or more. The chain couples TRBV5-6 to TRBJ1-2, with unresolved D. The CDR3 loop spans 14 amino acids. Between the trimmed V and J ends, which lost 4 bases and 6 bases, there was a span of 16 bases. Germline-derived CDR1 and CDR2 are SGHDT and YYEEEE. CDR3 bases: TGTGCCAGCAGCAAGACATGGCGCCTTGATGGCTACACCTTC. Protein sequence: CASSKTWRLDGYTF. Full variable domain (outside the CDR3, taken from reference TRBV5-6 and TRBJ1-2): DAGVTQSPTHLIKTRGQQVTLRCSPKSGHDTVSWYQQALGQGPQFIFQYYEEEERQRGNFPDRFSGHQFPNYSSELNVNALLLGDSALYLCASSKTWRLDGYTFGSGTRLTVV.

This clonotype showed up many times. The chain has TRBV5-1 and TRBJ2-3; 9 bases match TRBD2. The germline gives CDR1 SGHRS, CDR2 YFSETQ. The CDR3 is 16 amino acids. With V trimmed by 7 bases and J by 2 bases, 11 bases remained unmatched. The CDR3 bases are TGCGCCAGCGCGGGGCGACTAGCGGAGAACACAGATACGCAGTATTTT. Translated: CASAGRLAENTDTQYF.